A single sample gave rise to the 27 T cell receptor beta chains below, sequenced in a study of blood T cell repertoires in COVID-19. Sequencing was performed with immunoSEQ multiplex PCR; in TCRdb, only in-frame clones are kept and a portion is missing. The sample holds some 250,000 clones; approximately 86% are singletons and the top ten take approximately 3%. The specimen sequenced was peripheral blood. Every receptor here comes from a young woman who had recovered from COVID-19.

V is TRBV18 and J is TRBJ2-1, with TRBD1 identical over 9 bases. The V gene's germline CDR1 is KGHSH and CDR2 LQKENI. V trimming: 3 bases; J trimming: 5 bases; junction bases outside the gene matches: 5. This CDR3 spans 15 amino acids. CDR3 bases: TGTGCCAGCTCACCTGGGACAGGGAAAAACAATGAGCAGTTCTTC. Protein sequence: CASSPGTGKNNEQFF.

V and J are TRBV2 and TRBJ2-5; TRBD2 matches at 8 bases. The CDR3 consists of 16 residues. Germline V gives CDR1 SNHLY, CDR2 FYNNEI. The ends lost 1 base at V and 10 bases at J; junction bases unmatched: 14. The CDR3 nucleotides read TGTGCCAGCAGTGAAGAAGGCGGGGGGTCCCACAGGGACCAGTACTTC. It encodes CASSEEGGGSHRDQYF.

The chain combines TRBV30 with TRBJ1-2; no clear D. Germline V gene data show CDR1 as GTSNPN and CDR2 as SVGIG (reference sequence). Trimming left V 6 bases short and J 8 bases short, with 16 bases between. The CDR3 has 12 residues. The chain's CDR3 is CACRRGTFGYTF. CDR3 coding DNA: TGTGCCTGTAGGAGAGGCACCTTCGGCTACACCTTC.

The chain employs TRBV19 and TRBJ1-2; D is uncertain. Per the germline V gene, CDR1 is LNHDA and CDR2 is SQIVND (reference sequence). This CDR3 has 13 residues. Trimming removed 5 bases at V and 4 bases at J, with 11 bases between. The CDR3 sequence: CASSLSEGYGYTF. CDR3 DNA sequence: TGTGCCAGTAGTCTCTCGGAGGGCTATGGCTACACCTTC.

The rearrangement links TRBV6-5 to TRBJ1-1; D possibly corresponds to TRBD1 (5 bases). From germline, CDR1 is MNHEY and CDR2 SVGAGI. Trimming left V 6 bases short and J 3 bases short, with 11 bases between. The CDR3 has 13 residues. CDR3 sequence: CASSHNRYTEAFF. CDR3 bases: TGTGCCAGCAGCCATAACAGGTACACTGAAGCTTTCTTT.

The chain combines TRBV10-3 with TRBJ2-7; maybe TRBD1 (5 bases). CDR1 and CDR2 (germline): ENHRY, SYGVKD. The CDR3 consists of 13 residues. V lost 7 bases, J lost 0 bases, and 10 bases lay in between. The chain's CDR3 is CAITEDNSYEQYF. The DNA for the CDR3 is TGTGCCATCACAGAGGACAACTCCTACGAGCAGTACTTC.

The chain is built from TRBV5-1 and TRBJ2-1; 11 bases are shared with TRBD1. CDR1 and CDR2 (germline): SGHRS, YFSETQ. V shed 0 bases and J 3 bases; nucleotides not matched to a gene: 2. The CDR3 is 16 amino acids. CDR3 loop: CASSLVGTGGYNEQFF. The CDR3 DNA is TGCGCCAGCAGCTTGGTAGGGACAGGGGGCTACAATGAGCAGTTCTTC. Looking up the rest from reference TRBV5-1 and TRBJ2-1 gives the full variable domain: KAGVTQTPRYLIKTRGQQVTLSCSPISGHRSVSWYQQTPGQGLQFLFEYFSETQRNKGNFPGRFSGRQFSNSRSEMNVSTLELGDSALYLCASSLVGTGGYNEQFFGPGTRLTVL.

The table lists this clone with a few counts. The genes are TRBV7-2 and TRBJ2-7; possibly TRBD2 for D (7 bases). Germline values: CDR1 SGHTA, CDR2 FQGNSA. The CDR3 loop spans 13 amino acids. The V and J ends lost 10 bases and 4 bases respectively, with 17 bases between them. The CDR3 nucleotides read TGTGCCACCAGGGGAGGGGGGTATTACGAGCAGTACTTC. This gives the protein CATRGGGYYEQYF.

The chain combines TRBV6-5 with TRBJ1-5; 10 bases line up with TRBD1. V lost 10 bases, J lost 6 bases, and 12 bases stayed unmatched. CDR1 MNHEY and CDR2 SVGAGI come from the germline V gene. The CDR3 totals 15 residues. The CDR3 region is CATKETGGSVQPQHF. The CDR3 DNA sequence: TGTGCCACGAAGGAGACAGGGGGCTCAGTTCAGCCCCAGCATTTT.

The V and J genes are TRBV18 and TRBJ1-2, with 8 bases lining up with TRBD1. The trim removed 4 bases at V and 8 bases at J, leaving 6 bases unmatched. Germline loops: CDR1 KGHSH, CDR2 LQKENI. The CDR3 runs to 13 residues. CDR3 in DNA: TGTGCCAGCTCACAGACAGGGGACTTAGGCTACACCTTC. It codes for CASSQTGDLGYTF.

The sample holds a few counts of this clone. J is TRBJ2-7 and V is TRBV2, with 7 bases fitting TRBD1. Germline-derived CDR1 and CDR2 are SNHLY and FYNNEI. V lost 7 bases, J lost 3 bases, and 9 bases stayed unmatched. The CDR3 consists of 14 residues. For the CDR3, the DNA is TGTGCCAGCAATCCCGACAGGGACGGCTACGAGCAGTACTTC. This codes for CASNPDRDGYEQYF.

This clone has just one count. The chain links TRBV19 to TRBJ1-2; maybe TRBD1 (6 bases). Trimming stripped 4 bases from V and 7 bases from J, with 16 bases between. The CDR3 is 14 amino acids. Germline lookup yields CDR1 LNHDA and CDR2 SQIVND (reference sequence). This CDR3 reads CASSTPGGSVGYTF. CDR3 coding DNA: TGTGCCAGTAGTACCCCGGGGGGCTCGGTTGGCTACACCTTC. The whole variable domain, filled in from reference TRBV19 and TRBJ1-2, reads DGGITQSPKYLFRKEGQNVTLSCEQNLNHDAMYWYRQDPGQGLRLIYYSQIVNDFQKGDIAEGYSVSREKKESFPLTVTSAQKNPTAFYLCASSTPGGSVGYTFGSGTRLTVV.

This chain connects TRBV10-3 to TRBJ1-2; D is unresolved. Germline assignment: CDR1 ENHRY and CDR2 SYGVKD. The CDR3 is made up of 13 amino acids. Trimming left V 7 bases short and J 1 base short, with 10 bases between. The CDR3 here is CAINGKDNYGYTF. The CDR3 DNA reads as TGTGCCATCAACGGGAAAGATAACTATGGCTACACCTTC.

V and J are TRBV14 and TRBJ2-1, with D maybe TRBD2 (5 bases). Per germline, CDR1 SGHDN and CDR2 FVKESK. The V gene lost 2 bases and the J gene lost 3 bases, with 8 bases spanning the gap. The CDR3 has 14 residues. Here the CDR3 reads CASSQLGLYNEQFF. CDR3 bases: TGTGCCAGCAGCCAATTAGGACTCTACAATGAGCAGTTCTTC.

The chain recombines TRBV27 with TRBJ1-2, with a possible D match to TRBD1 (5 bases). Germline CDR1 is MNHEY and CDR2 is SMNVEV (reference sequence). Trimming cost V 8 bases and J 5 bases, with 15 bases left between them. CDR3 length equals 13 residues. In nucleotides, the CDR3 is TGTGCCAGCTCCTGGGTGGGGGGGTATGGCTACACCTTC. It is translated as CASSWVGGYGYTF.

The chain combines TRBV7-9 with TRBJ1-6; no clear D. Trimming took off 5 bases at V and 8 bases at J, with 16 bases between the two ends. The CDR3 is 15 amino acids. Per germline, CDR1 SEHNR and CDR2 FQNEAQ (reference sequence). This chain's CDR3 is CASSQPIGSDSPLHF. The CDR3 nucleotides are TGTGCCAGCAGCCAACCGATAGGGAGCGATTCACCCCTCCACTTT.

The V gene is TRBV3-1 (or the pseudogene TRBV3-2), the J gene TRBJ1-4, with D possibly matching TRBD1 (6 bases). V lost 1 base and J 8 bases, leaving 17 bases between the germline ends. CDR3 size: 16 residues. Germline V gene sequence: CDR1 LGHDT, CDR2 YNNKEL (reference sequence). CDR3 sequence: CASSQVIQGTREKLFF. The CDR3 bases are TGTGCCAGCAGCCAAGTTATCCAGGGGACCCGGGAAAAACTGTTTTTT.

J is TRBJ2-1 and V is TRBV11-2, with D tentatively TRBD1 (6 bases). The CDR3 is made up of 13 amino acids. Germline V CDR1 and CDR2: SGHAT, FQNNGV. V was clipped by 6 bases and J by 4 bases, with 10 bases between them. CDR3 bases: TGTGCCAGCAGACCCGACAGGTACAATGAGCAGTTCTTC. This encodes CASRPDRYNEQFF.

V is TRBV19 and J is TRBJ1-2, with 9 positions matching TRBD1. CDR3 length: 14 residues. The ends lost 5 bases at V and 2 bases at J; junction bases unmatched: 3. Germline V gene sequence: CDR1 LNHDA, CDR2 SQIVND (reference sequence). CDR3 sequence (DNA): TGTGCCAGTAGTGGACAGGGGAAGAACTATGGCTACACCTTC. It yields the protein CASSGQGKNYGYTF. The variable domain in full, with the rest retrieved from reference TRBV19 and TRBJ1-2, is DGGITQSPKYLFRKEGQNVTLSCEQNLNHDAMYWYRQDPGQGLRLIYYSQIVNDFQKGDIAEGYSVSREKKESFPLTVTSAQKNPTAFYLCASSGQGKNYGYTFGSGTRLTVV.

V and J are TRBV19 and TRBJ2-7, with D possibly being TRBD2 (5 bases). The CDR3 is 13 residues long. Trimming cost V 8 bases and J 5 bases, with 16 bases left between them. The germline CDR1 and CDR2 sequences are LNHDA and SQIVND (reference sequence). The CDR3 here is CASSALDSHEQYF. CDR3 nucleotide sequence: TGTGCCAGTTCGGCACTAGACTCTCACGAGCAGTACTTC.

V is TRBV7-9 and J is TRBJ2-1, with 8 bases lining up with TRBD2. There are 15 residues in the CDR3. The trim removed 8 bases at V and 5 bases at J, leaving 11 bases unmatched. Per germline, CDR1 SEHNR and CDR2 FQNEAQ (reference sequence). Here the CDR3 DNA reads TGTGCCAGCGCCTATACGGTCGGGGGGGACAATGAGCAGTTCTTC. Translation: CASAYTVGGDNEQFF.

The chain is built from TRBV19 and TRBJ2-1, with 8 bases aligning to TRBD2. The V segment lost 9 bases and the J segment 6 bases; nucleotides outside the gene matches: 13. The CDR3 spans 15 residues. Germline CDR1 and CDR2: LNHDA and SQIVND (reference sequence). In DNA, the CDR3 is TGTGCCAGCATCGACCGGGGGGGCCCGGGCAATGAGCAGTTCTTC. Protein sequence: CASIDRGGPGNEQFF.

The chain combines TRBV9 with TRBJ2-5; D perhaps matches TRBD2 (5 bases). Trimming stripped 0 bases from V and 2 bases from J, with 11 bases between. The CDR3 sequence is 15 residues long. Germline V gene data show CDR1 as SGDLS and CDR2 as YYNGEE. CDR3 sequence reads: CASSVADGEQETQYF. CDR3 bases: TGTGCCAGCAGCGTAGCGGACGGGGAGCAAGAGACCCAGTACTTC.

The chain recombines TRBV4-3 with TRBJ1-2; TRBD1 matches at 8 bases. V lost 4 bases, J lost 4 bases, and 2 bases stayed unmatched. CDR1 LGHNA and CDR2 YSLEER come from the germline V gene. The CDR3 contains 13 residues. CDR3 nucleotide sequence: TGCGCCAGCAGCCGAGGGACAGGCTATGGCTACACCTTC. As protein: CASSRGTGYGYTF.

The chain joins TRBV20-1 to TRBJ2-7; D possibly corresponds to TRBD2 (7 bases). The length of the CDR3 is 14 residues. Germline V gene sequence: CDR1 DFQATT, CDR2 SNEGSKA (reference sequence). The V gene lost 3 bases and the J gene lost 2 bases, with 14 bases spanning the gap. CDR3 nucleotides: TGCAGTGCTAGTCGGGGGGCAATGACCTACGAGCAGTACTTC. Its protein is CSASRGAMTYEQYF.

V gene TRBV15 combines with J gene TRBJ1-2; 7 positions agree with TRBD1. Germline V gene sequence: CDR1 LNHNV, CDR2 YYDKDF (reference sequence). Trimming cost V 1 base and J 4 bases; bases outside gene matches: 6. This CDR3 comprises 15 residues. The CDR3 region is CATSRVGDRFYGYTF. The DNA of the CDR3 is TGTGCCACCAGCAGAGTGGGGGACAGATTCTATGGCTACACCTTC.

V usage is TRBV3-1 (or the pseudogene TRBV3-2) and J usage is TRBJ2-2; D is possibly TRBD2 (6 bases). V was cut by 2 bases and J by 7 bases, with 14 bases left in between. CDR1 and CDR2 (germline): LGHDT, YNNKEL (reference sequence). There are 15 residues in the CDR3. In DNA form, the CDR3 reads TGTGCCAGCAGCCAAAAAGGGGCGGGGAACGGGGAGCTGTTTTTT. Protein product: CASSQKGAGNGELFF.